This T cell receptor (beta chain) was sequenced in a study of cytomegalovirus exposure and HLA in healthy donors. Study results and limitations: CMV serostatus was the only immune exposure information that was available.

Participants comprised healthy donors of bone marrow. At collection, donors were nominally healthy, but unrecorded immune exposures were probable. PCR employed 60 Vbeta and 13 Jbeta primers. The protocol was immunoSEQ multiplex PCR, while the TCRdb copy is restricted to in-frame clones and leaves out a portion. The repertoire holds 150,000 or so clones, with around 72% as singletons. About this clone: Its target is unknown.

Germline CDR1 reads WNHNN; CDR2 reads SYGVQD (reference sequence). The CDR3 covers 14 residues. The germline V and J ends were trimmed by 10 bases and 1 base, with 17 bases remaining between them. This TCR came from a man aged 40-49 years in good health and CMV-seropositive. Sequenced sample: PBMCs. J is TRBJ2-7 and V is TRBV10-1; D might be TRBD1 (5 bases). Here the CDR3 reads CATYLLTDSYEQYF. DNA of the CDR3: TGCGCCACCTATCTATTGACAGATTCCTACGAGCAGTACTTC.